These 18 T cell receptor beta chains share one sample of origin, sequenced in a study of blood T cells in healthy people across ages (dated by TCRdb to 2014 to 2015). Library construction relied on 5' RACE. Data came from an Illumina HiSeq 2500. A second PCR of about 7 to 12 cycles was performed with a sample-barcoded 5' primer and a J-beta primer mix. The public reads were reprocessed in TCRdb via fastp at Q25 and MiXCR, keeping in-frame beta chains. All rows with the same CDR3 protein become a single entry with the most common DNA and genes. This sample has about 640,000 distinct CDR3 sequences in its table, and approximately 50% of those were observed once. The top ten clonotypes cover approximately 37% of the sample. Sequenced sample: blood. These receptors came from a man between 60 and 75 years old in good health.

This clonotype was picked up one time. This chain uses TRBV11-3 with TRBJ2-7; D tentatively fits TRBD1 or TRBD2 (5 bases each). Germline CDR1 reads SGHNT; CDR2 reads YENEEA. V lost 0 bases, J lost 2 bases, and 14 bases lay in between. The CDR3 runs 16 residues. The chain's CDR3 is CASSLECQGEAYEQYF. As DNA, the CDR3 is TGTGCCAGCAGCTTAGAATGTCAGGGAGAGGCCTACGAGCAGTACTTC. Full variable domain (rest looked up from reference TRBV11-3 and TRBJ2-7): EAGVVQSPRYKIIEKKQPVAFWCNPISGHNTLYWYLQNLGQGPELLIRYENEEAVDDSQLPKDRFSAERLKGVDSTLKIQPAELGDSAVYLCASSLECQGEAYEQYFGPGTRLTVT.

This clonotype appeared a single time. The chain employs TRBV6-6 and TRBJ2-5; D remains unclear. The CDR3 has 15 residues. The germline V gene encodes CDR1 MNHNY and CDR2 SVGAGI (reference sequence). Deletions cut 0 bases from V and 5 bases from J, with 13 bases between. This CDR3 reads CASSYSIIAKETQYF. CDR3 DNA sequence: TGTGCCAGCAGTTACTCGATAATAGCCAAGGAGACCCAGTACTTC.

This clonotype was detected only a few times. V gene TRBV13 combines with J gene TRBJ2-1; possible D gene TRBD2, 6 bases. Trimming took 2 bases from V and 5 from J, leaving 13 bases between them. The CDR3 is 15 residues long. The germline gives CDR1 PRHDT, CDR2 FYEKMQ (reference sequence). CDR3 in DNA: TGTGCCAGCAGCTTACGGGGCCCGGGAGACAATGAGCAGTTCTTC. It codes for CASSLRGPGDNEQFF.

The rearrangement joins TRBV6-6 to TRBJ2-5, with D perhaps TRBD1 or TRBD2 (7 bases each). Per germline, CDR1 MNHNY and CDR2 SVGAGI (reference sequence). V dropped 6 bases and J dropped 1 base, with 18 bases sitting between them. The CDR3 totals 16 residues. The CDR3 here is CASSIRGGGIQETQYF. CDR3 DNA sequence: TGTGCCAGCAGCATCAGGGGGGGGGGGATCCAAGAGACCCAGTACTTC.

Notes on this clonotype: The junction does not match germline at one end; this may be a read error. The chain has TRBV2 and TRBJ1-4, with D uncertain. This CDR3 has 13 residues. In germline, CDR1 is SNHLY, CDR2 FYNNEI. In DNA, the CDR3 is TGTGCCGGCAGAATGTCGGCCTTTGAAAAACTGTTTTTT. Translation: CAGRMSAFEKLFF.

This sequence joins TRBV19 and TRBJ2-1, with 10 bases identical to TRBD1. The J segment lost 9 bases and the V segment lost 5 bases, leaving 10 bases of the junction unmatched. This CDR3 is built from 15 residues. Looked up from germline, CDR1 is LNHDA and CDR2 is SQIVND (reference sequence). The CDR3 DNA sequence: TGTGCCAGTAGTGTTCCACGACAGGGGGCGACTGAGCAGTTCTTC. It yields the protein CASSVPRQGATEQFF.

The chain carries TRBV7-9 and TRBJ2-3; TRBD1 aligns across 8 bases. V gave up 4 bases and J gave up 5 bases; unmatched junction bases: 8. Germline V gene data show CDR1 as SEHNR and CDR2 as FQNEAQ (reference sequence). The CDR3 totals 15 residues. The CDR3 bases are TGTGCCAGCAGCTCCCGGACAGGGCTGGGAGATACGCAGTATTTT. Translation gives CASSSRTGLGDTQYF.

The gene calls are TRBV7-9 and TRBJ1-1; 7 positions agree with TRBD1. The CDR3 is 13 residues long. Trimming took 3 bases from V and 5 from J; bases not matched to a gene: 3. CDR1 is SEHNR and CDR2 is FQNEAQ in the germline V gene (reference sequence). Here the CDR3 DNA reads TGTGCCAGCAGCTTCGACAGGGAGACTGAAGCTTTCTTT. It specifies CASSFDRETEAFF.

This chain uses TRBV9 with TRBJ2-3, with D possibly called TRBD1 or TRBD2 (5 bases each). The CDR3 runs to 16 residues. Trimming took off 0 bases at V and 2 bases at J, with 13 bases between the two ends. From germline, CDR1 is SGDLS and CDR2 YYNGEE. The CDR3 nucleotides are TGTGCCAGCAGCGTAGCTGGGGGACGCTCCACAGATACGCAGTATTTT. Translating gives CASSVAGGRSTDTQYF.

The chain has TRBV28 and TRBJ2-2, with a tentative D call TRBD2 (5 bases). Germline V CDR1 and CDR2: MDHEN, SYDVKM. The germline V and J ends were trimmed by 7 bases and 5 bases, with 11 bases remaining between them. This CDR3 spans 13 amino acids. CDR3 DNA sequence: TGTGCCAGCACCTTTTCGGGGACCGGGGAGCTGTTTTTT. This sequence encodes CASTFSGTGELFF.

This clonotype was seen a handful of times. The V gene is TRBV29-1, the J gene TRBJ1-5; 8 positions agree with TRBD1. The CDR3 length is 13 residues. Germline V lookup: CDR1 SQVTM, CDR2 ANQGSEA. Trimming at V came to 5 bases and at J to 2 bases, leaving 2 bases not matched to a gene. CDR3 bases: TGCAGCGTTTCGACAGGGGGCAATCAGCCCCAGCATTTT. It is translated as CSVSTGGNQPQHF.

This clonotype was seen a handful of times. The V and J genes are TRBV9 and TRBJ2-5; TRBD1 matches 9 bases. CDR1 SGDLS and CDR2 YYNGEE come from the germline V gene. J was trimmed by 3 bases and V by 2 bases; bases with no gene match: 5. The CDR3 runs to 15 residues. The CDR3 protein is CASSVIGTGKETQYF. The CDR3 DNA is TGTGCCAGCAGCGTCATAGGGACAGGGAAAGAGACCCAGTACTTC.

This clonotype appeared a few times. The J gene is TRBJ2-7, the V gene TRBV20-1, with a weak D call TRBD2 (6 bases). The CDR3 runs to 15 residues. Trimming removed 1 base at V and 5 bases at J, with 18 bases between. Germline loops: CDR1 DFQATT, CDR2 SNEGSKA (reference sequence). CDR3 sequence (DNA): TGCAGTGCTAGAGGAGGAGGGCCCTGGCTTGACGAGCAGTACTTC. Its protein is CSARGGGPWLDEQYF.

The chain carries TRBV9 and TRBJ2-3; D is unclear. The CDR3 contains 14 residues. Trimming left V 0 bases short and J 1 base short, with 6 bases between. Germline lookup yields CDR1 SGDLS and CDR2 YYNGEE. CDR3 coding DNA: TGTGCCAGCAGCGTAGTCGGGCGCACAGATACGCAGTATTTT. It specifies CASSVVGRTDTQYF.

The chain is built from TRBV12-3 or TRBV12-4 and TRBJ2-3; D call uncertain. Between the trimmed V and J ends, which lost 3 bases and 15 bases, there was a span of 22 bases. The CDR3 spans 14 residues. The CDR3: CASSFRVRADVEYF. In DNA, the CDR3 is TGTGCCAGCAGTTTCAGAGTGAGAGCAGATGTGGAATATTTT.

This clonotype has just a few counts. The V call is TRBV15, the J call TRBJ1-2; D remains ambiguous. Germline CDR1 is LNHNV and CDR2 is YYDKDF (reference sequence). The CDR3 is 14 residues long. Trimming took off 0 bases at V and 3 bases at J, with 8 bases between the two ends. The chain's CDR3 is CATSREAAHYGYTF. The CDR3 bases are TGTGCCACCAGCAGAGAGGCAGCGCACTATGGCTACACCTTC.

This rearrangement joins TRBV18 to TRBJ2-5; D perhaps matches TRBD1 (7 bases). V was trimmed by 3 bases and J by 5 bases, leaving 13 bases between them. Germline lookup yields CDR1 KGHSH and CDR2 LQKENI. This CDR3 is 14 amino acids long. Here the CDR3 DNA reads TGTGCCAGCTCACCGGCAGGGGGGACGGAGACCCAGTACTTC. Translating gives CASSPAGGTETQYF.

The rearrangement uses TRBV7-7 and TRBJ2-1; 13 nucleotides align to TRBD2. V lost 5 bases and J lost 7; bases outside the gene matches: 5. This CDR3 is built from 15 residues. From germline, CDR1 is SSHAT and CDR2 FNYEAQ (reference sequence). The CDR3 bases are TGTGCCAGCAGCATACTAGCGGGGGGGTGTAATGAGCAGTTCTTC. Translation: CASSILAGGCNEQFF.